Listed here are 30 T cell receptor beta chains from one sample, sequenced in a study of identical twins. TCRdb processed the 5' RACE reads anew with MiXCR; each CDR3 protein has one entry. In the table there are 500,000 to 600,000 distinct CDR3 sequences, approximately 22% of which are singletons. This same sample was also taken into another study, of T cells expressing NK-cell markers.

The sequencing sample was made of CD4+ T cells sorted from blood. The origin of the receptors is a woman aged 18 to 35 in good health.

The CDR3 coding sequence is TGCAGTGCGTGGACTAGCGGGAGGGTCGACGAGCAGTACTTC. Its protein product is CSAWTSGRVDEQYF. This rearrangement joins TRBV20-1 to TRBJ2-7, with TRBD2 matching over 15 bases. This CDR3 has 14 amino acids. Germline CDR1 is DFQATT and CDR2 is SNEGSKA (reference sequence). V lost 6 bases and J lost 5; bases outside the gene matches: 5.

This clonotype was seen a handful of times. The chain recombines TRBV5-1 with TRBJ2-1; tentatively, D is TRBD1 or TRBD2 (5 bases each). Germline V gives CDR1 SGHRS, CDR2 YFSETQ. The CDR3 extends over 17 amino acids. Trimming stripped 4 bases from V and 5 bases from J, with 22 bases between. This CDR3 reads CASSPDPTEAGHNEQFF. DNA for the CDR3: TGCGCCAGCAGCCCCGACCCGACAGAGGCGGGCCACAATGAGCAGTTCTTC.

There are a few counts of this clonotype. The CDR3 is CASSERNYEQYF. CDR3 in DNA: TGTGCCAGCAGTGAACGCAACTACGAGCAGTACTTC. V gene TRBV2 combines with J gene TRBJ2-7; D is unresolved. The germline CDR1 and CDR2 sequences are SNHLY and FYNNEI. With 2 bases removed from V and 3 bases from J, the gap between germline ends came to 5 bases. The CDR3 has 12 residues.

The chain uses TRBV10-2 and TRBJ2-2; D not resolved. Germline CDR1 WSHSY, CDR2 SAAADI. The CDR3 is made up of 14 amino acids. V shed 8 bases and J shed 0 bases, with 10 bases lying between them. CDR3 in DNA: TGCGCCAGCGCGACGACATCGAACACCGGGGAGCTGTTTTTT. This translates into CASATTSNTGELFF.

The chain carries TRBV5-1 and TRBJ1-2; TRBD1 matches at 8 bases. With V trimmed by 4 bases and J by 5 bases, 4 bases remained unmatched. The germline V gene encodes CDR1 SGHRS and CDR2 YFSETQ. The CDR3 spans 13 residues. CDR3 region: CASSPDREYGYTF. CDR3 coding DNA: TGCGCCAGCAGCCCGGACAGGGAGTATGGCTACACCTTC.

The rearrangement links TRBV5-1 to TRBJ2-3, with D perhaps being TRBD1 or TRBD2 (5 bases each). The CDR3 covers 16 residues. Germline V gene lookup returns CDR1 SGHRS and CDR2 YFSETQ. V lost 5 bases and J 0 bases, leaving 16 bases between the germline ends. DNA for the CDR3: TGCGCCAGCAGGCCCACCGGGACGGGAAGCACAGATACGCAGTATTTT. It yields the protein CASRPTGTGSTDTQYF.

This clonotype was observed a few times. The chain uses TRBV5-5 and TRBJ2-3; no clear D. V was trimmed by 2 bases and J by 1 base, leaving 11 bases between them. Looked up from germline, CDR1 is SGHKS and CDR2 is YYEKEE (reference sequence). The CDR3 consists of 15 residues. CDR3 residues: CASSFVRLGTDTQYF. The CDR3 DNA sequence: TGTGCCAGCAGCTTCGTACGTCTGGGCACAGATACGCAGTATTTT.

The genes are TRBV25-1 and TRBJ2-1; D may be TRBD1 (6 bases). The CDR3 is 15 amino acids. Trimming left V 5 bases short and J 2 bases short, with 13 bases between. The germline V gene encodes CDR1 MGHDK and CDR2 SYGVNS. For the CDR3, the DNA is TGTGCCAGCAGTCCTTACAGGGCGGCCTACAATGAGCAGTTCTTC. This sequence encodes CASSPYRAAYNEQFF.

This chain joins TRBV20-1 and TRBJ2-5, with TRBD1 matching over 8 bases. CDR1 DFQATT and CDR2 SNEGSKA come from the germline V gene (reference sequence). The length of the CDR3 is 13 residues. Trimming at V came to 6 bases and at J to 7 bases, leaving 10 bases not matched to a gene. The CDR3 DNA is TGCAGTGCCTTCACTGACAGGGGCGGGACCCAGTACTTC. It specifies CSAFTDRGGTQYF.

This clonotype was seen more than once but under ten times. V gene TRBV20-1 combines with J gene TRBJ2-1, with D perhaps TRBD1 (6 bases). V gave up 1 base and J gave up 5 bases, with 12 bases separating them. The CDR3 length is 14 residues. Germline lookup yields CDR1 DFQATT and CDR2 SNEGSKA (reference sequence). The CDR3, as DNA: TGCAGTGCTAGAGTTGGACAGAGCCACAATGAGCAGTTCTTC. Residues: CSARVGQSHNEQFF.

The rearrangement uses TRBV18 and TRBJ1-2, with a tentative D call TRBD1 (5 bases). Germline V gives CDR1 KGHSH, CDR2 LQKENI. V gave up 6 bases and J gave up 6 bases, with 17 bases separating them. This CDR3 is 14 amino acids long. CDR3 amino acids: CASSINRGSDGYTF. The DNA of the CDR3 is TGTGCCAGCTCCATAAATAGGGGTAGCGATGGCTACACCTTC.

This sequence joins TRBV15 and TRBJ2-2; weak D call: TRBD2 (5 bases). The germline CDR1 and CDR2 sequences are LNHNV and YYDKDF (reference sequence). The CDR3 runs 15 residues. V shed 1 base and J shed 8 bases, with 14 bases lying between them. The CDR3: CATSRGGLAGGELFF. The CDR3 bases are TGTGCCACCAGCAGAGGTGGTCTAGCTGGAGGGGAGCTGTTTTTT. The complete variable domain, with remaining parts taken from reference TRBV15 and TRBJ2-2, reads DAMVIQNPRYQVTQFGKPVTLSCSQTLNHNVMYWYQQKSSQAPKLLFHYYDKDFNNEADTPDNFQSRRPNTSFCFLDIRSPGLGDTAMYLCATSRGGLAGGELFFGEGSRLTVL.

The chain is built from TRBV6-5 and TRBJ2-7, with a tentative D call TRBD2 (6 bases). V lost 4 bases and J lost 0, with 16 bases in between. The CDR3 is 16 amino acids. Germline-derived CDR1 and CDR2 are MNHEY and SVGAGI. CDR3: CASSLRLDYTSYEQYF. The CDR3 nucleotides are TGTGCCAGCAGTTTGAGACTAGACTATACCTCCTACGAGCAGTACTTC.

This chain joins TRBV20-1 and TRBJ2-7; 9 nucleotides agree with TRBD1. The V segment lost 1 base and the J segment 7 bases; nucleotides outside the gene matches: 8. The CDR3 spans 14 residues. Germline-derived CDR1 and CDR2 are DFQATT and SNEGSKA (reference sequence). CDR3 sequence reads: CSARVGDRVREQYF. The DNA of the CDR3 is TGCAGTGCTAGAGTGGGGGACAGGGTCCGGGAGCAGTACTTC.

The chain recombines TRBV21-1 with TRBJ2-7. TRBV21-1 is a listed pseudogene. The CDR3 spans 10 residues. CDR3 sequence: CASSTHEQYF. The CDR3 nucleotides read TGTGCCAGCAGCACACACGAGCAGTACTTC.

This clonotype was observed a handful of times. The V call is TRBV12-3 or TRBV12-4, the J call TRBJ2-1, with a tentative D call TRBD2 (6 bases). V was trimmed by 9 bases and J by 4 bases, leaving 19 bases between them. The CDR3 has 15 amino acids. The CDR3 region is CASTRRDSGYNEQFF. The CDR3, as DNA: TGTGCCAGTACACGGCGGGATAGCGGTTACAATGAGCAGTTCTTC.

CDR3 in amino acids: CSARASRTDTQYF. The DNA of the CDR3 is TGCAGTGCTAGAGCGAGCCGCACAGATACGCAGTATTTT. The chain joins TRBV20-1 to TRBJ2-3; D not certain. The germline CDR1 and CDR2 sequences are DFQATT and SNEGSKA (reference sequence). Trimming pared 1 base from V and 1 base from J, leaving 6 bases between. The CDR3 contains 13 residues.

This clonotype has only a few counts. J is TRBJ2-2 and V is TRBV4-3; TRBD1 matches at 9 bases. Germline CDR1 and CDR2: LGHNA and YSLEER. V trimming: 3 bases; J trimming: 2 bases; junction bases outside the gene matches: 4. This CDR3 comprises 16 residues. The CDR3 coding sequence is TGCGCCAGCAGCCAGGCACAGGGGGCAAACACCGGGGAGCTGTTTTTT. It yields the protein CASSQAQGANTGELFF.

This rearrangement joins TRBV20-1 to TRBJ1-5; D remains ambiguous. The CDR3 runs to 15 residues. The V and J ends lost 6 bases and 0 bases respectively, with 15 bases between them. Germline values: CDR1 DFQATT, CDR2 SNEGSKA (reference sequence). The CDR3 DNA follows: TGCAGTGCCCTGGATGAGCCCTTTAGCAATCAGCCCCAGCATTTT. Its protein product is CSALDEPFSNQPQHF.

This clonotype has a count of ten or more. V gene TRBV12-3 or TRBV12-4 combines with J gene TRBJ1-5, with 7 bases fitting TRBD1. The CDR3 extends over 14 amino acids. V shed 5 bases, J shed 1 base, and the junction held 2 bases outside the gene matches. CDR3 sequence: CASSLQGSNQPQHF. Here the CDR3 DNA reads TGTGCCAGCAGTCTACAGGGGAGCAATCAGCCCCAGCATTTT.

This clonotype was seen a handful of times. CDR3 residues: CASSYTVGKNSGANVLTF. As DNA, the CDR3 is TGTGCCAGCAGTTACACCGTTGGAAAGAACTCTGGGGCCAACGTCCTGACTTTC. The chain joins TRBV12-3 or TRBV12-4 to TRBJ2-6; D gene unclear. V was cut by 4 bases and J by 0 bases, with 16 bases left in between. The length of the CDR3 is 18 residues.

This clonotype was detected a few times. The CDR3 sequence is CASSARGSTGHGEKLFF. DNA for the CDR3: TGTGCCAGTTCAGCCAGGGGCAGTACTGGGCATGGAGAAAAACTGTTTTTT. The rearrangement joins TRBV6-1 to TRBJ1-4; a weak D match, TRBD1 (6 bases). The V gene's germline CDR1 is MNHNS and CDR2 SASEGT. This CDR3 spans 17 amino acids. V lost 9 bases to trimming and J lost 8 bases, with 28 bases between them.

This chain uses TRBV12-3 or TRBV12-4 with TRBJ1-4, with 7 bases identical to TRBD1. This CDR3 is built from 15 residues. The J segment lost 4 bases and the V segment lost 6 bases, leaving 8 bases of the junction unmatched. The DNA of the CDR3 is TGTGCCAGCAGCTGGGACAGAAACTATAATGAAAAACTGTTTTTT. Translation gives CASSWDRNYNEKLFF.

CDR3 region: CASSSGLPGRRSSGANVLTF. The DNA for the CDR3 is TGTGCCAGCAGTTCTGGCCTTCCGGGACGGCGAAGCTCTGGGGCCAACGTCCTGACTTTC. This chain uses TRBV12-3 or TRBV12-4 with TRBJ2-6; D could derive from TRBD1 or TRBD2 (5 bases each). The CDR3 runs 20 residues. Trimming removed 4 bases from V and 0 bases from J, with 22 bases in between.

This clonotype was picked up many times. V is TRBV7-2 and J is TRBJ1-2, with TRBD1 matching over 10 bases. The germline CDR1 and CDR2 sequences are SGHTA and FQGNSA. The V gene end was trimmed by 4 bases and the J gene end by 5 bases; junction bases not matched to a gene: 1. The length of the CDR3 is 13 residues. The CDR3 DNA reads as TGTGCCAGCAGCTGGGACAGGGGTTATGGCTACACCTTC. This codes for CASSWDRGYGYTF.

In its sample, this clonotype was seen many times. The gene calls are TRBV20-1 and TRBJ2-1; tentative D call: TRBD1 (6 bases). Germline V gene data show CDR1 as DFQATT and CDR2 as SNEGSKA (reference sequence). CDR3 size: 11 residues. The ends were cut back, 1 base at V and 15 bases at J, with 13 bases in the middle. The CDR3 region has the DNA TGCAGTGCTAGAGGGGGGCGCGAAAGGTTCTTC. Amino acids: CSARGGRERFF.

This rearrangement joins TRBV20-1 to TRBJ2-3; perhaps D is TRBD1 or TRBD2 (5 bases each). This CDR3 has 15 residues. Trimming took off 5 bases at V and 0 bases at J, with 15 bases between the two ends. Germline loops: CDR1 DFQATT, CDR2 SNEGSKA (reference sequence). The CDR3 loop is CSAGQAETSTDTQYF. The DNA for the CDR3 is TGCAGTGCTGGACAAGCGGAGACGAGCACAGATACGCAGTATTTT.

This clonotype has just a few counts. The rearrangement links TRBV25-1 to TRBJ2-5, with D hard to call. V lost 3 bases and J 0 bases, leaving 8 bases between the germline ends. This CDR3 is built from 14 residues. Germline V CDR1 and CDR2: MGHDK, SYGVNS. The CDR3 spells CASSDVAYQETQYF. As DNA, the CDR3 is TGTGCCAGCAGTGATGTGGCGTACCAAGAGACCCAGTACTTC.

The chain links TRBV7-8 to TRBJ1-6, with no clear D. The V gene's germline CDR1 is SGHVS and CDR2 FQNEAQ. The length of the CDR3 is 14 residues. The V and J ends lost 10 bases and 8 bases respectively, with 18 bases between them. This CDR3 is CATYPGRQHSPLHF. As DNA, the CDR3 is TGTGCCACCTACCCAGGACGGCAACATTCACCCCTCCACTTT.

This clonotype showed up just a few times. The chain combines TRBV5-1 with TRBJ2-2, with D maybe TRBD1 (5 bases). The CDR3 contains 15 residues. Germline loops: CDR1 SGHRS, CDR2 YFSETQ. V was clipped by 8 bases and J by 6 bases, with 20 bases between them. CDR3: CASRQETRGSGELFF. In DNA form, the CDR3 reads TGCGCCAGTAGACAAGAGACAAGGGGTTCCGGGGAGCTGTTTTTT.